This note documents a single TCR beta chain sequence. Its matching antigen is unknown. The CDR3 is 14 amino acids. V shed 5 bases and J shed 0 bases, with 10 bases lying between them. The data are from a study of identical twins. Study results and caveats: Models, which agreed with sharing between unrelated individuals, nonetheless underestimated the out-of-frame TCR alpha sharing seen in monozygotic twins.

TCRdb re-analysed the 5' RACE reads in MiXCR, keeping a single row per CDR3 protein. The sample holds around 570,000 distinct CDR3 sequences, 9% to 10% seen once. The same sample was also studied in work on yellow fever vaccine responses in identical twins.

This sequence was found in a woman aged 18-29 years in good health. The J gene is TRBJ1-1, the V gene TRBV12-3 or TRBV12-4; no clear D gene. Sequencing input: PBMCs. The CDR3 nucleotides read TGTGCCAGCAGTCGACGGGCGGTGAACACTGAAGCTTTCTTT. Residues: CASSRRAVNTEAFF.